This entry lists 8 T cell receptor beta chains sequenced from one sample in a study of cytomegalovirus exposure and HLA in healthy donors (dated by TCRdb to 2017 to 2019). Receptor libraries were prepared by the immunoSEQ multiplex PCR assay. For the multiplex PCR, a mixture combining 60 forward primers for TCR Vbeta segments and 13 reverse primers for TCR Jbeta segments was used. TCRdb retrieved this table from immuneACCESS and kept in-frame rearrangements only. Not all clones are present; in checked studies, unresolved V genes account for under half, and no reason is known for the remainder. The sample profile shows some 110,000 clones; around 80% of them were found once. The ten largest clonotypes hold around 4.8% of the sample. Source material: PBMCs. Source of these receptors: a man aged 25-45 years in good health and CMV-seropositive.

The rearrangement links TRBV4-2 to TRBJ2-7; TRBD1 matches at 7 bases. The CDR3 loop spans 15 amino acids. The V and J ends lost 0 bases and 3 bases, in that order; junction bases with no gene match: 5. Germline lookup yields CDR1 LGHNA and CDR2 YNFKEQ. DNA for the CDR3: TGTGCCAGCAGCCAAGAATCCCAGGGGGACTACGAGCAGTACTTC. Amino acids: CASSQESQGDYEQYF.

The chain carries TRBV14 and TRBJ2-7, with D perhaps TRBD1 (6 bases). V was trimmed by 1 base and J by 4 bases, leaving 14 bases between them. Germline loops: CDR1 SGHDN, CDR2 FVKESK. The CDR3 extends over 15 amino acids. The CDR3: CASSQVGRGRYEQYF. As DNA, the CDR3 is TGTGCCAGCAGCCAAGTGGGCAGGGGTAGGTACGAGCAGTACTTC.

In its sample, this clone was seen once. V usage is TRBV5-5 and J usage is TRBJ2-7; 9 bases are a match to TRBD1. Germline CDR1 is SGHKS and CDR2 is YYEKEE (reference sequence). After removal of 5 bases from V and 7 bases from J, the junction contained 13 bases not matched to a gene. This CDR3 has 15 amino acids. The CDR3 DNA reads TGTGCCAGCAGTCTGGGGTTCGGACAGGGGTGGGAGCAGTACTTC. Translation: CASSLGFGQGWEQYF.

The gene calls are TRBV10-1 and TRBJ2-1; D is unclear. Germline lookup yields CDR1 WNHNN and CDR2 SYGVQD (reference sequence). This CDR3 has 14 amino acids. The V and J ends lost 5 bases and 7 bases respectively, with 15 bases between them. CDR3 residues: CASSYSSSWNEQFF. In DNA, the CDR3 is TGCGCCAGCAGTTACTCGTCGTCCTGGAATGAGCAGTTCTTC.

The J gene is TRBJ2-7, the V gene TRBV6-5; 11 bases fit TRBD2. J was trimmed by 4 bases and V by 4 bases; bases with no gene match: 6. The CDR3 extends over 15 amino acids. Germline V gene sequence: CDR1 MNHEY, CDR2 SVGAGI. The CDR3 bases are TGTGCCAGCAGTTCCAGACTAGCGGGGAGGTACGAGCAGTACTTC. This translates into CASSSRLAGRYEQYF.

V gene TRBV27 combines with J gene TRBJ2-7; 10 bases match TRBD1. This CDR3 spans 16 amino acids. J was trimmed by 5 bases and V by 6 bases; bases with no gene match: 13. Looked up from germline, CDR1 is MNHEY and CDR2 is SMNVEV (reference sequence). CDR3 region: CASSPDVDRGSHEQYF. The CDR3 bases are TGTGCCAGCAGCCCCGATGTGGACAGGGGGTCCCACGAGCAGTACTTC.

This clone has a single count. The V gene is TRBV10-3, the J gene TRBJ1-1, with 9 bases matching TRBD1. This CDR3 spans 14 amino acids. CDR1 is ENHRY and CDR2 is SYGVKD in the germline V gene. The V and J ends lost 10 bases and 4 bases, in that order; junction bases with no gene match: 10. CDR3 protein: CASAPDRGVTEAFF. The DNA for the CDR3 is TGTGCCAGCGCCCCAGACAGGGGGGTCACTGAAGCTTTCTTT.

This chain's CDR3 is CASSTGLAGETQYF. The CDR3 nucleotides are TGTGCCAGCAGCACGGGACTAGCTGGTGAGACCCAGTACTTC. This chain uses TRBV7-9 with TRBJ2-5; 9 bases agree with TRBD2. Trimming at V came to 5 bases and at J to 5 bases, leaving 6 bases not matched to a gene. There are 14 residues in the CDR3. The germline CDR1 and CDR2 sequences are SEHNR and FQNEAQ (reference sequence).